Below, 22 T cell receptor beta chains from the same sample are listed, as sequenced in a study of T cell responses to AZD1222 COVID-19 vaccine. Using immunoSEQ multiplex PCR, the repertoire was profiled, and TCRdb retains in-frame clones only, with some absent. The table records over 100,000 clones, about nine tenths of them present only once. The source was peripheral blood, collected on day 0 of AZD1222 vaccination. The source is an adult in good health.

The chain uses TRBV6-1 and TRBJ1-2, with D possibly being TRBD1 (5 bases). V shed 3 bases and J shed 0 bases, with 11 bases lying between them. Germline V CDR1 and CDR2: MNHNS, SASEGT. The CDR3 runs to 15 residues. The CDR3 DNA reads TGTGCCAGCAGTGATTTACAGGCTGCTAACTATGGCTACACCTTC. Translation: CASSDLQAANYGYTF.

In DNA form, the CDR3 reads TGTGCCAGCACCGGAGGGGGGCGGAACACTGAAGCTTTCTTT. It codes for CASTGGGRNTEAFF. This chain links TRBV2 with TRBJ1-1; D may be TRBD1 (6 bases). V dropped 7 bases and J dropped 1 base, with 13 bases sitting between them. The CDR3 length is 14 residues. Germline assignment: CDR1 SNHLY and CDR2 FYNNEI.

This chain uses TRBV27 with TRBJ1-1; D not resolved. CDR1 is MNHEY and CDR2 is SMNVEV in the germline V gene (reference sequence). V was cut by 2 bases and J by 8 bases, with 12 bases left in between. The CDR3 totals 13 residues. CDR3 sequence (DNA): TGTGCCAGCAGTTTAAGAGGAGGACTAGAAGCTTTCTTT. Translation: CASSLRGGLEAFF.

The chain links TRBV11-2 to TRBJ1-1, with 9 bases aligning to TRBD1. V was clipped by 4 bases and J by 7 bases; unmatched bases: 1. Germline V lookup: CDR1 SGHAT, CDR2 FQNNGV. The CDR3 sequence is 12 residues long. The CDR3 DNA sequence: TGTGCCAGCAGCTGGGACAGGGATGAAGCTTTCTTT. Amino acids: CASSWDRDEAFF.

This chain links TRBV5-6 with TRBJ1-6; no reliable D call. CDR3 length equals 15 residues. The ends were cut back, 1 base at V and 8 bases at J, with 13 bases in the middle. Germline V gives CDR1 SGHDT, CDR2 YYEEEE. The DNA of the CDR3 is TGTGCCAGCAGCTTGTTTTCCAGCCAATATTCACCCCTCCACTTT. Amino acid sequence: CASSLFSSQYSPLHF.

This clone was picked up one time. The genes are TRBV5-1 and TRBJ1-1; 10 bases agree with TRBD1. V trimming: 2 bases; J trimming: 0 bases; junction bases outside the gene matches: 16. CDR1 and CDR2 (germline): SGHRS, YFSETQ. The CDR3 runs 20 residues. The CDR3 region is CASSLAATGGQGSMNTEAFF. The CDR3 region has the DNA TGCGCCAGCAGCTTAGCCGCAACTGGGGGACAGGGGAGTATGAACACTGAAGCTTTCTTT.

The chain employs TRBV21-1 and TRBJ2-7; the table assigns TRBD2, which was not confirmed against the DNA. TRBV21-1 corresponds to a pseudogene. The CDR3 covers 20 residues. CDR3 amino acids: CASSNSTRLAGASEVGEQYF. The CDR3 DNA sequence: TGTGCCAGCAGCAACTCCACTAGACTAGCGGGGGCGTCGGAGGTGGGAGAGCAGTACTTC.

CDR3 DNA sequence: TGTGCCAGCAGTGTTCTAGCGGGAGTGGATGAGCAGTTCTTC. Protein: CASSVLAGVDEQFF. This chain uses TRBV2 with TRBJ2-1; 10 bases match TRBD2. CDR3 length equals 14 residues. Germline V lookup: CDR1 SNHLY, CDR2 FYNNEI. The V gene end was trimmed by 4 bases and the J gene end by 8 bases; junction bases not matched to a gene: 5.

This chain joins TRBV28 and TRBJ2-3; D is perhaps TRBD1 (5 bases). The CDR3 contains 13 residues. Per germline, CDR1 MDHEN and CDR2 SYDVKM. V dropped 2 bases and J dropped 3 bases, with 6 bases sitting between them. The CDR3 DNA reads TGTGCCAGCAGTTTAGCAGGGACAGATACGCAGTATTTT. This gives the protein CASSLAGTDTQYF.

The rearrangement uses TRBV11-2 and TRBJ2-1; D not certain. The germline V gene encodes CDR1 SGHAT and CDR2 FQNNGV. V lost 3 bases and J lost 0, with 6 bases in between. CDR3 length equals 14 residues. CDR3 residues: CASSFASSYNEQFF. The CDR3, as DNA: TGTGCCAGCAGCTTCGCTAGCTCCTACAATGAGCAGTTCTTC.

The chain has TRBV7-9 and TRBJ1-1; D remains ambiguous. V was clipped by 3 bases and J by 5 bases, with 10 bases between them. The CDR3 consists of 13 residues. Germline CDR1 is SEHNR and CDR2 is FQNEAQ (reference sequence). The CDR3 loop is CASSFEGWTEAFF. The CDR3 DNA reads TGTGCCAGCAGCTTCGAGGGTTGGACTGAAGCTTTCTTT.

This chain joins TRBV13 and TRBJ1-1; unclear D gene. CDR3 length: 12 amino acids. In germline, CDR1 is PRHDT, CDR2 FYEKMQ (reference sequence). V lost 6 bases to trimming and J lost 3 bases, with 8 bases between them. The CDR3 region has the DNA TGTGCCAGCAGTCGTTTCGACACTGAAGCTTTCTTT. It translates to CASSRFDTEAFF.

DNA for the CDR3: TGTGCCAGCAGCTTACACAGGGAGGATGGCTACACCTTC. Translating gives CASSLHREDGYTF. The chain couples TRBV7-2 to TRBJ1-2; TRBD1 might be the D (6 bases). The V gene lost 2 bases and the J gene lost 6 bases, with 10 bases spanning the gap. Germline assignment: CDR1 SGHTA and CDR2 FQGNSA. The CDR3 totals 13 residues.

V gene TRBV27 combines with J gene TRBJ2-7, with D unresolved. This CDR3 is 13 amino acids long. The germline V and J ends were trimmed by 2 bases and 3 bases, with 8 bases remaining between them. Germline lookup yields CDR1 MNHEY and CDR2 SMNVEV (reference sequence). The CDR3 reads CASSLLSSYEQYF. The CDR3 DNA reads as TGTGCCAGCAGTTTACTCTCTAGCTACGAGCAGTACTTC.

The chain combines TRBV28 with TRBJ1-2; no reliable D call. CDR1 MDHEN and CDR2 SYDVKM come from the germline V gene. The length of the CDR3 is 13 residues. Trimming cost V 1 base and J 6 bases, with 9 bases left between them. The CDR3 region has the DNA TGTGCCAGCAGTTTATCGCGTCCTAATGGCTACACCTTC. This gives the protein CASSLSRPNGYTF.

The rearrangement uses TRBV7-6 and TRBJ2-1, with 9 bases lining up with TRBD1. This CDR3 contains 15 residues. Germline lookup yields CDR1 SGHVS and CDR2 FNYEAQ. V lost 5 bases and J lost 2; bases outside the gene matches: 4. The CDR3 region is CASSLGTGPYNEQFF. The DNA for the CDR3 is TGTGCCAGCAGCCTCGGGACAGGGCCCTACAATGAGCAGTTCTTC. Complete variable domain (other parts from reference TRBV7-6 and TRBJ2-1): GAGVSQSPRYKVTKRGQDVALRCDPISGHVSLYWYRQALGQGPEFLTYFNYEAQQDKSGLPNDRFSAERPEGSISTLTIQRTEQRDSAMYRCASSLGTGPYNEQFFGPGTRLTVL.

This chain connects TRBV6-5 to TRBJ2-7; D tentatively reads TRBD1 or TRBD2 (6 bases each). Trimming took off 0 bases at V and 6 bases at J, with 15 bases between the two ends. The CDR3 is 15 amino acids. The germline V gene has CDR1 MNHEY and CDR2 SVGAGI. CDR3 amino acids: CASSYSTGAPTEQYF. DNA of the CDR3: TGTGCCAGCAGTTACTCGACGGGGGCGCCTACCGAGCAGTACTTC.

The CDR3 region is CASSPGGVTEAFF. The DNA for the CDR3 is TGTGCCAGCTCACCAGGGGGGGTCACTGAAGCTTTCTTT. V and J are TRBV18 and TRBJ1-1; possible D gene TRBD1, 5 bases. Germline V CDR1 and CDR2: KGHSH, LQKENI. Between the trimmed V and J ends, which lost 2 bases and 4 bases, there was a span of 8 bases. The CDR3 loop spans 13 amino acids.

Only one count was recorded for this clone. The chain couples TRBV11-2 to TRBJ2-1; D call uncertain. Trimming took off 2 bases at V and 9 bases at J, with 11 bases between the two ends. The germline V gene encodes CDR1 SGHAT and CDR2 FQNNGV. The CDR3 has 13 residues. The CDR3 loop reads CASSLTPYLEQFF. CDR3 DNA sequence: TGTGCCAGCAGCTTAACACCCTACCTTGAGCAGTTCTTC.

This chain uses TRBV10-1 with TRBJ2-5, with D unclear. V lost 2 bases and J lost 1, with 5 bases in between. Germline V CDR1 and CDR2: WNHNN, SYGVQD (reference sequence). This CDR3 region has 13 residues. The CDR3 sequence: CASSEGPQETQYF. CDR3 DNA sequence: TGCGCCAGCAGTGAGGGGCCCCAAGAGACCCAGTACTTC.

The rearrangement joins TRBV2 to TRBJ2-7, with D unresolved. Trimming stripped 6 bases from V and 3 bases from J, with 6 bases between. There are 11 residues in the CDR3. CDR1 SNHLY and CDR2 FYNNEI come from the germline V gene. The CDR3 is CASREYYEQYF. CDR3 sequence (DNA): TGTGCCAGCAGAGAGTACTACGAGCAGTACTTC.

The V call is TRBV15, the J call TRBJ2-7; 12 bases fit TRBD1. Germline V gene lookup returns CDR1 LNHNV and CDR2 YYDKDF (reference sequence). This CDR3 is built from 16 residues. The junction had 10 bases not matched to a gene; V was cut back by 4 bases and J by 6 bases. The CDR3 sequence is CATSKDLRDRGREQYF. DNA for the CDR3: TGTGCCACCAGCAAAGACTTAAGGGACAGGGGGCGCGAGCAGTACTTC. The complete variable domain, with remaining parts taken from reference TRBV15 and TRBJ2-7, reads DAMVIQNPRYQVTQFGKPVTLSCSQTLNHNVMYWYQQKSSQAPKLLFHYYDKDFNNEADTPDNFQSRRPNTSFCFLDIRSPGLGDTAMYLCATSKDLRDRGREQYFGPGTRLTVT.